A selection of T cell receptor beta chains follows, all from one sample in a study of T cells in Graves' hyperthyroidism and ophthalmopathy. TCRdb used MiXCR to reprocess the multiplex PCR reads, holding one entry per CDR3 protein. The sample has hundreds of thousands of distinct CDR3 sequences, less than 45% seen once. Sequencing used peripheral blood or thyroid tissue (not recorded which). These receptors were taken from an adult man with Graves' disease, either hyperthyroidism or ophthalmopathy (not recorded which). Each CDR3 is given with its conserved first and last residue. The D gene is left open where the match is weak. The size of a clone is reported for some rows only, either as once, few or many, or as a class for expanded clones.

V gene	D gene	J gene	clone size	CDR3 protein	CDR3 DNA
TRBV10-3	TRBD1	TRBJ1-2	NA	CANFRGRGGYTF	TGTGCCAACTTCAGGGGGCGAGGTGGCTACACCTTC
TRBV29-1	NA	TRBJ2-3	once	CTSRVGDTQYF	TGCACCTCCAGAGTGGGGGATACGCAGTATTTT
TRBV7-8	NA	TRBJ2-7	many	CASSLGGRNSYEQYF	TGTGCCAGCAGCTTGGGGGGACGTAACTCCTACGAGCAGTACTTC
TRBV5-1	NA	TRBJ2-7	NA	CASSYSTEDSYEQYF	TGCGCCAGCAGCTATTCGACAGAAGACTCCTACGAGCAGTACTTC
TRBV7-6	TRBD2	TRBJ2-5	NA	CASSLARRGGVQETQYF	TGTGCCAGCAGCTTAGCGCGTCGGGGGGGGGTACAAGAGACCCAGTACTTC
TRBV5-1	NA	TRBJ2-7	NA	CASSLDTGVGNEQYF	TGCGCCAGCAGCTTGGACACGGGGGTAGGGAACGAGCAGTACTTC
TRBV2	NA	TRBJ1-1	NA	CASREPDTEAFF	TGTGCCAGCAGAGAACCGGACACTGAAGCTTTCTTT
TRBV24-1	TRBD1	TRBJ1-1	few	CATSDAGQGMNTEAFF	TGTGCCACCAGTGATGCCGGACAGGGGATGAACACTGAAGCTTTCTTT
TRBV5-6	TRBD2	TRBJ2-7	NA	CASSSGGRVHEQYF	TGTGCCAGCAGCTCTGGCGGGAGGGTCCACGAGCAGTACTTC
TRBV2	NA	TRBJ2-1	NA	CASSEGNGAGYEQFF	TGTGCCAGCAGTGAAGGCAACGGCGCGGGGTATGAGCAGTTCTTC
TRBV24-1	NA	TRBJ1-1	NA	CAISGFTEAFF	TGTGCCATCAGTGGCTTTACTGAAGCTTTCTTT
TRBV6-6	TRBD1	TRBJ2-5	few	CASRQGVETQYF	TGTGCCAGCCGACAGGGGGTTGAGACCCAGTACTTC
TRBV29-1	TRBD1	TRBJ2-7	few	CSVRQGVYEQYF	TGCAGCGTGCGACAGGGGGTCTACGAGCAGTACTTC
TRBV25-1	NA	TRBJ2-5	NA	CASSDLRQETQYF	TGTGCCAGCAGTGACCTGAGGCAAGAGACCCAGTACTTC
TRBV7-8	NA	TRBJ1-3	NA	CASSPRTGSSGNTIYF	TGTGCCAGCAGCCCGCGGACGGGGAGCTCTGGAAACACCATATATTTT
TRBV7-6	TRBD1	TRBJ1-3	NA	CASSKGQGGNTIYF	TGTGCCAGCAGCAAGGGACAGGGTGGGAACACCATATATTTT
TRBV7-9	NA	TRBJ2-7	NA	CASTSRWGDYEQYF	TGTGCCAGCACCTCAAGATGGGGGGACTACGAGCAGTACTTC
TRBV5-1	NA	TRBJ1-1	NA	CASSFSRVNTEAFF	TGCGCCAGCAGCTTCTCTAGGGTTAACACTGAAGCTTTCTTT
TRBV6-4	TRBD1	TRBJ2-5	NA	CASTLDRDPETQYF	TGTGCCAGCACCCTCGACAGGGACCCAGAGACCCAGTACTTC
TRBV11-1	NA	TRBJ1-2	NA	CASTRPGANYGYTF	TGTGCCAGCACCCGTCCTGGGGCTAACTATGGCTACACCTTC
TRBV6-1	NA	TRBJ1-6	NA	CASSRRRNNSPLHF	TGTGCCAGCAGTAGACGACGGAATAATTCACCCCTCCACTTT
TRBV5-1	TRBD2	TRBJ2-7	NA	CASSLVPSGSLSHEQYF	TGCGCCAGCAGCTTGGTGCCTAGCGGGAGTCTTTCCCACGAGCAGTACTTC
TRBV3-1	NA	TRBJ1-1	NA	CASSQPGTANTEAFF	TGTGCCAGCAGCCAACCAGGGACGGCGAACACTGAAGCTTTCTTT
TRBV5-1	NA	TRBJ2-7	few	CASSPTEGRDEQYF	TGCGCCAGCAGCCCGACGGAAGGTCGTGACGAGCAGTACTTC